These T cell receptor beta chains were read from a single sample in a study of cytomegalovirus exposure and HLA in healthy donors. Profiling relied on immunoSEQ multiplex PCR, and the TCRdb table lists in-frame clones only, not all of them. The table has over 250,000 clones, approximately 86% seen once. The sample was PBMCs. The receptors derive from a young woman in good health and CMV-seronegative. The CDR3 runs from the conserved cysteine through the conserved F or W. Each record gives: J gene, clone size, D gene, V gene, CDR3 DNA, CDR3 protein. A D gene is named only where the DNA matches it firmly. Some rows mark clone size as missing; the rest say once, few, many or name a class of expanded clone.

j_call: TRBJ2-3; clone_size: NA; d_call: NA; v_call: TRBV5-6; cdr3_nt: TGTGCCAGCAGCCGGGTGGCGGCCCCCACAGATACGCAGTATTTT; cdr3_aa: CASSRVAAPTDTQYF
j_call: TRBJ2-7; clone_size: NA; d_call: TRBD1; v_call: TRBV6-1; cdr3_nt: TGTGCCAGCAAACTGCAGGGGGCTTACGAGCAGTACTTC; cdr3_aa: CASKLQGAYEQYF
j_call: TRBJ2-7; clone_size: NA; d_call: NA; v_call: TRBV7-2; cdr3_nt: TGTGCCAGCAGCTTATACGGGGACGAGCAGTACTTC; cdr3_aa: CASSLYGDEQYF
j_call: TRBJ1-6; clone_size: NA; d_call: NA; v_call: TRBV28; cdr3_nt: TGTGCCAGCAGTTCTTTTGGGGGCAATAATTCACCCCTCCACTTT; cdr3_aa: CASSSFGGNNSPLHF
j_call: TRBJ2-1; clone_size: NA; d_call: TRBD2; v_call: TRBV7-6; cdr3_nt: TGTGCCAGCAGTCGAGGACTAGCGGGCAAGATAAACAATGAGCAGTTCTTC; cdr3_aa: CASSRGLAGKINNEQFF
j_call: TRBJ2-1; clone_size: once; d_call: NA; v_call: TRBV14; cdr3_nt: TGTGCCAGCAGCGATTCGAGGCGGTTTTTTTGGAATGAGCAGTTCTTC; cdr3_aa: CASSDSRRFFWNEQFF
j_call: TRBJ1-2; clone_size: few; d_call: TRBD1; v_call: TRBV7-2; cdr3_nt: TGTGCCAGCAGCGTAGACAGGGGCGGAGGTGGCTACACCTTC; cdr3_aa: CASSVDRGGGGYTF
j_call: TRBJ2-2; clone_size: NA; d_call: TRBD1; v_call: TRBV27; cdr3_nt: TGTGCCAGCAGTTTTACGGGACAGGGGTACACCGGGGAGCTGTTTTTT; cdr3_aa: CASSFTGQGYTGELFF
j_call: TRBJ2-2; clone_size: NA; d_call: TRBD1; v_call: TRBV5-1; cdr3_nt: TGCGCCAGCAGCTCCAGGGGGCCCACCGGGGAGCTGTTTTTT; cdr3_aa: CASSSRGPTGELFF
j_call: TRBJ1-1; clone_size: NA; d_call: TRBD1; v_call: TRBV9; cdr3_nt: TGTGCCAGCAGCCCAACAGGGGTAGGCACTGAAGCTTTCTTT; cdr3_aa: CASSPTGVGTEAFF
j_call: TRBJ1-4; clone_size: NA; d_call: NA; v_call: TRBV10-3; cdr3_nt: TGTGCCAGCGGCCGGGCAACTAATGAAAAACTGTTTTTT; cdr3_aa: CASGRATNEKLFF
j_call: TRBJ2-6; clone_size: NA; d_call: TRBD1; v_call: TRBV29-1; cdr3_nt: TGCAGCGTTCCGGGACAGGAAACCTCTGGGGCCAACGTCCTGACTTTC; cdr3_aa: CSVPGQETSGANVLTF
j_call: TRBJ2-1; clone_size: once; d_call: NA; v_call: TRBV19; cdr3_nt: TGTGCCAGTATGGAGGGGTATGGGGTAATCTTC; cdr3_aa: CASMEGYGVIF
j_call: TRBJ2-7; clone_size: NA; d_call: NA; v_call: TRBV28; cdr3_nt: TGTGCCAGCAGACTCTCCAGGGGACTAACCTACGAGCAGTACTTC; cdr3_aa: CASRLSRGLTYEQYF
j_call: TRBJ1-6; clone_size: NA; d_call: NA; v_call: TRBV5-1; cdr3_nt: TGCGCCAGCAGCTTCGAAGGCAGGGAAAATTCACCCCTCCACTTT; cdr3_aa: CASSFEGRENSPLHF
j_call: TRBJ2-5; clone_size: NA; d_call: TRBD2; v_call: TRBV18; cdr3_nt: TGTGCCAGCTCACCGCCGGGACTAGTAGCTGAGACCCAGTACTTC; cdr3_aa: CASSPPGLVAETQYF
j_call: TRBJ2-1; clone_size: NA; d_call: NA; v_call: TRBV29-1; cdr3_nt: TGCAGCGTTGGAGGAGGGGATGAGCAGTTCTTC; cdr3_aa: CSVGGGDEQFF
j_call: TRBJ1-1; clone_size: once; d_call: TRBD1; v_call: TRBV6-5; cdr3_nt: TGTGCCAGCAGTAAAGGACAGGGTTTGGGGACTGAAGCTTTCTTT; cdr3_aa: CASSKGQGLGTEAFF
j_call: TRBJ2-1; clone_size: NA; d_call: TRBD2; v_call: TRBV27; cdr3_nt: TGTGCCAGCAGTCCTATGGTACTAGCGGGGTACAATGAGCAGTTCTTC; cdr3_aa: CASSPMVLAGYNEQFF
j_call: TRBJ2-2; clone_size: NA; d_call: TRBD1; v_call: TRBV7-8; cdr3_nt: TGTGCCAGCAGCTTAGCTAACAGGGGGGTGAACACCGGGGAGCTGTTTTTT; cdr3_aa: CASSLANRGVNTGELFF